One and the same sample provided the 10 T cell receptor beta chains below, sequenced in a study of identical twins. TCRdb fed the 5' RACE reads into MiXCR, producing one record per CDR3 protein. The sample contains more than 250,000 distinct CDR3 sequences, around 8.8% of which appear only once. The data also belong to a second study, concerning yellow fever vaccine responses in identical twins.

The specimen was memory (CD45RO+) T cells sorted from blood. The receptors shown here come from a woman under 30 in good health.

The V and J genes are TRBV28 and TRBJ1-1; D is unresolved. Germline CDR1 is MDHEN and CDR2 is SYDVKM. With 1 base removed from V and 6 bases from J, the gap between germline ends came to 9 bases. This CDR3 spans 13 amino acids. The CDR3 loop reads CASSLYVGSEAFF. The DNA for the CDR3 is TGTGCCAGCAGTTTATATGTTGGGTCTGAAGCTTTCTTT.

V and J are TRBV28 and TRBJ1-6, with D possibly being TRBD1 (5 bases). Per germline, CDR1 MDHEN and CDR2 SYDVKM. V was cut by 6 bases and J by 3 bases, with 15 bases left in between. The CDR3 loop spans 16 amino acids. CDR3 protein: CASRNRGTDYNSPLHF. DNA of the CDR3: TGTGCCAGCAGGAACCGGGGGACGGACTATAATTCACCCCTCCACTTT.

CDR3 protein: CASSLAGGAGGNQPQHF. CDR3 nucleotide sequence: TGTGCCAGCAGCTTGGCCGGTGGGGCTGGGGGGAATCAGCCCCAGCATTTT. The chain is built from TRBV5-6 and TRBJ1-5; a weak D match, TRBD1 (5 bases). The CDR3 is made up of 17 amino acids. Per germline, CDR1 SGHDT and CDR2 YYEEEE. V lost 0 bases, J lost 4 bases, and 17 bases lay in between.

This rearrangement joins TRBV5-1 to TRBJ2-1, with 7 bases that match TRBD1. V was clipped by 2 bases and J by 5 bases; unmatched bases: 7. The CDR3 contains 15 residues. The V gene's germline CDR1 is SGHRS and CDR2 YFSETQ. The CDR3 loop reads CASSLGGQINNEQFF. CDR3 in DNA: TGCGCCAGCAGCTTAGGGGGACAGATTAACAATGAGCAGTTCTTC.

This clonotype came up a few times. This rearrangement joins TRBV5-1 to TRBJ2-1, with 11 bases fitting TRBD2. CDR3 size: 16 residues. V lost 2 bases and J lost 1; bases outside the gene matches: 2. In germline, CDR1 is SGHRS, CDR2 YFSETQ. The CDR3: CASSLLAGVSYNEQFF. CDR3 nucleotide sequence: TGCGCCAGCAGCTTACTAGCGGGAGTGTCCTACAATGAGCAGTTCTTC.

This chain joins TRBV12-3 or TRBV12-4 and TRBJ2-1; D gene uncertain. This CDR3 comprises 16 residues. The germline V and J ends were trimmed by 3 bases and 0 bases, with 12 bases remaining between them. The CDR3 sequence: CASSFTRSGSYNEQFF. The CDR3 region has the DNA TGTGCCAGCAGTTTTACTCGGTCAGGCTCCTACAATGAGCAGTTCTTC.

There are a few counts of this clonotype. The chain links TRBV19 to TRBJ1-6; D possibly corresponds to TRBD1 (5 bases). The V end lost 0 bases, the J end lost 10 bases, and 16 bases lay between the germline ends. This CDR3 spans 16 amino acids. CDR1 is LNHDA and CDR2 is SQIVND in the germline V gene (reference sequence). CDR3 nucleotides: TGTGCCAGTAGTATAGATTCCCGAGGGGTCCACTCACCCCTCCACTTT. This translates into CASSIDSRGVHSPLHF. Full variable domain (outside the CDR3, taken from reference TRBV19 and TRBJ1-6): DGGITQSPKYLFRKEGQNVTLSCEQNLNHDAMYWYRQDPGQGLRLIYYSQIVNDFQKGDIAEGYSVSREKKESFPLTVTSAQKNPTAFYLCASSIDSRGVHSPLHFGNGTRLTVT.

Ten or more counts support this clonotype. This chain uses TRBV6-6 with TRBJ1-4, with D unresolved. Deletions cut 8 bases from V and 8 bases from J, with 12 bases between. This CDR3 spans 12 amino acids. CDR1 is MNHNY, CDR2 SVGAGI, per germline (reference sequence). This chain's CDR3 is CASWSWEEKLFF. CDR3 nucleotide sequence: TGTGCCAGCTGGAGTTGGGAGGAAAAACTGTTTTTT.

Only a few counts were recorded for this clonotype. J is TRBJ2-1 and V is TRBV20-1; D may be TRBD2 (6 bases). CDR3 length: 15 residues. V lost 2 bases and J 1 base, leaving 12 bases between the germline ends. Germline V CDR1 and CDR2: DFQATT, SNEGSKA (reference sequence). Here the CDR3 reads CSARPHSGSYNEQFF. CDR3 nucleotides: TGCAGTGCTAGACCTCATAGCGGATCCTACAATGAGCAGTTCTTC.

This clonotype was found many times. The V and J genes are TRBV6-1 and TRBJ1-5; D may be TRBD1 (5 bases). Trimming removed 7 bases from V and 4 bases from J, with 11 bases in between. CDR1 is MNHNS, CDR2 SASEGT, per germline. The CDR3 is 13 residues long. CDR3 in DNA: TGTGCCAGCACAGGGACGGAGAATCAGCCCCAGCATTTT. Translated, it gives CASTGTENQPQHF.